This TCR beta chain came from a study of blood T cells in healthy people across ages. Study-level results: Versus aged donors, long-lived donors had higher diversity and more naive CD4+ cells.

Primed by a sample-barcoded 5' primer and a J-beta primer mix, a second PCR proceeded for about 6 to 11 cycles. TCRdb processed the 5' RACE reads anew with MiXCR; each CDR3 protein has one entry. This sample has some 760,000 distinct CDR3 sequences, with about 25% found just once. The germline gives CDR1 SGHTA, CDR2 FQGNSA. V lost 1 base to trimming and J lost 0 bases, with 9 bases between them. This CDR3 has 15 amino acids. Concerning this clonotype itself: The antigen is unknown.

The sample was also linked to a second study, of T cells of mothers and their children. That source adds: Every mother produced more than 9 million TCR beta CDR3 reads, whereas every child provided 3 million to 3.5 million.

The V call is TRBV7-2, the J call TRBJ1-1; unclear D gene. Source material: blood. The receptor comes from a boy aged 10-17 years in good health. As DNA, the CDR3 is TGTGCCAGCAGCTTAGTCCCGGGAGTGAACACTGAAGCTTTCTTT. Residues: CASSLVPGVNTEAFF.